Below, 20 T cell receptor beta chains from the same sample are listed, as sequenced in a study of T-cell reconstitution after alpha-beta-depleted transplantation in children. TCRbeta library construction was performed incorporating unique molecular identifiers. TCRdb fed the PCR reads into MiXCR, producing one record per CDR3 protein. Of fewer than 550,000 distinct CDR3 sequences in the sample, 8% to 11% were seen once. Specimen: PBMCs, collected before TCRalphabeta/CD19-depleted stem cell transplant. The source is a child aged 2 to 10 with inherited bone marrow failure, due to receive a stem cell transplant.

The V gene is TRBV20-1, the J gene TRBJ1-6; D gene unclear. This CDR3 is 14 amino acids long. Trimming stripped 6 bases from V and 8 bases from J, with 17 bases between. Germline V CDR1 and CDR2: DFQATT, SNEGSKA (reference sequence). In DNA, the CDR3 is TGCAGTGCCACCCGCCAAGGGTACTATTCACCCCTCCACTTT. It yields the protein CSATRQGYYSPLHF.

This clonotype was recorded at least ten times. The chain employs TRBV27 and TRBJ1-2, with a possible D match to TRBD1 (5 bases). Per germline, CDR1 MNHEY and CDR2 SMNVEV (reference sequence). V lost 6 bases and J lost 8, with 16 bases in between. The CDR3 totals 13 residues. The CDR3: CASRSWGSGGYTF. For the CDR3, the DNA is TGTGCCAGCAGAAGTTGGGGGTCAGGGGGCTACACCTTC.

This clonotype has at least ten counts. The junction does not match germline at one end; this may be a read error. The chain uses TRBV5-1 and TRBJ1-1; D possibly corresponds to TRBD1 (6 bases). The CDR3 is 15 residues long. Germline V gene data show CDR1 as SGHRS and CDR2 as YFSETQ. CDR3 sequence reads: CASSLVPGADTEPFF. The CDR3 DNA reads as TGCGCCAGCAGCTTGGTTCCGGGGGCGGACACTGAACCTTTCTTT.

This clonotype was recorded many times. The chain recombines TRBV7-2 with TRBJ2-6; D may be TRBD1 (5 bases). The CDR3 sequence is 17 residues long. Germline V CDR1 and CDR2: SGHTA, FQGNSA. The V end was cut by 6 bases, the J end by 0 bases, with 15 bases between. The CDR3 region is CASRKITGRSGANVLTF. DNA of the CDR3: TGTGCCAGCAGAAAGATAACAGGACGCTCTGGGGCCAACGTCCTGACTTTC.

At least ten counts were recorded for this clonotype. The chain recombines TRBV27 with TRBJ2-7, with a weak D call TRBD1 (6 bases). The length of the CDR3 is 15 residues. From germline, CDR1 is MNHEY and CDR2 SMNVEV (reference sequence). Trimming took 1 base from V and 2 from J, leaving 12 bases between them. This CDR3 reads CASSLFRGGTYEQYF. CDR3 sequence (DNA): TGTGCCAGCAGTTTATTTAGAGGGGGAACCTACGAGCAGTACTTC.

This clonotype was detected many times. The chain carries TRBV4-2 and TRBJ2-5, with 7 bases that match TRBD2. The CDR3 covers 15 residues. In germline, CDR1 is LGHNA, CDR2 YNFKEQ. The V and J ends lost 0 bases and 5 bases, in that order; junction bases with no gene match: 6. The CDR3 sequence: CASSQDPGGWETQYF. The CDR3, as DNA: TGTGCCAGCAGCCAAGATCCGGGGGGTTGGGAGACCCAGTACTTC.

This clonotype has only a few counts. The chain is built from TRBV18 and TRBJ2-4; weak D call: TRBD1 (5 bases). V dropped 6 bases and J dropped 5 bases, with 11 bases sitting between them. CDR3 length equals 13 residues. Germline CDR1 KGHSH, CDR2 LQKENI. CDR3 coding DNA: TGTGCCAGCTCTTCCGACAGAGAAAACATTCAGTACTTC. Protein product: CASSSDRENIQYF.

Only a few counts were recorded for this clonotype. This rearrangement joins TRBV6-2 or TRBV6-3 to TRBJ2-1, with 7 bases matching TRBD1. This CDR3 spans 18 amino acids. Looked up from germline, CDR1 is MNHEY and CDR2 is SVGEGT. V lost 6 bases and J lost 3; bases outside the gene matches: 17. CDR3 bases: TGTGCCAGCAGCCCGGCAGGGGGTTTTTTCATCGGCTACAATGAGCAGTTCTTC. Its translation: CASSPAGGFFIGYNEQFF.

In its sample, this clonotype was seen many times. J is TRBJ2-5 and V is TRBV5-4; D gene unclear. CDR1 and CDR2 (germline): SGHNT, YYREEE (reference sequence). This CDR3 contains 13 residues. V was clipped by 1 base and J by 3 bases, with 7 bases between them. The CDR3, as DNA: TGTGCCAGCAGCTTGCGAGGTGAAGAGACCCAGTACTTC. Its protein product is CASSLRGEETQYF.

In this sample, this clonotype turned up many times. V gene TRBV12-3 or TRBV12-4 combines with J gene TRBJ1-2; TRBD1 might be the D (5 bases). The CDR3 length is 12 residues. Trimming removed 7 bases at V and 7 bases at J, with 13 bases between. The CDR3 DNA reads as TGTGCCAGCAACAACAGGTACTCTGGCTACACCTTC. This encodes CASNNRYSGYTF.

The table lists this clonotype with many counts. V is TRBV5-1 and J is TRBJ1-1; D not resolved. The V gene lost 1 base and the J gene lost 8 bases, with 15 bases spanning the gap. Germline lookup yields CDR1 SGHRS and CDR2 YFSETQ. This CDR3 contains 14 residues. The CDR3 coding sequence is TGCGCCAGCAGCTTGTCCTGGGGAAAATACGAAGCTTTCTTT. Translation: CASSLSWGKYEAFF.

On this clonotype itself: A much larger clone differs from this one at a single base, so this may be a read error. CDR3 loop: CASSQDFGNDQYF. The CDR3, as DNA: TGCGCCAGCAGCCAAGATTTTGGGAACGACCAGTACTTC. J is TRBJ2-7 and V is TRBV4-3; no clear D. Germline V CDR1 and CDR2: LGHNA, YSLEER. The CDR3 length is 13 residues.

This clonotype appeared a few times. The J gene is TRBJ2-3, the V gene TRBV20-1; 9 bases match TRBD1. CDR3 length: 16 amino acids. V lost 3 bases and J lost 1; bases outside the gene matches: 8. CDR1 and CDR2 from the germline V gene are DFQATT and SNEGSKA (reference sequence). Written as DNA, the CDR3 is TGCAGTGCTAGTGGGTTAACAGGGGGCGGCACAGATACGCAGTATTTT. It yields the protein CSASGLTGGGTDTQYF.

Concerning this clonotype itself: Possible read error: a much larger clone is one base away. The chain links TRBV19 to TRBJ2-7; tentatively, D is TRBD2 (6 bases). Trimming removed 4 bases at V and 3 bases at J, with 10 bases between. This CDR3 has 13 residues. Germline V gene sequence: CDR1 LNHDA, CDR2 SQIVND (reference sequence). The CDR3 region has the DNA TGTGCCAGTAGTAGCCGGGACTTCTACGAGCAGTACTTC. Translated, it gives CASSSRDFYEQYF.

This clonotype came up many times. V is TRBV15 and J is TRBJ2-7; D is undetermined. V gave up 3 bases and J gave up 0 bases, with 9 bases separating them. The CDR3 runs 14 residues. From germline, CDR1 is LNHNV and CDR2 YYDKDF (reference sequence). CDR3 bases: TGTGCCACCAGCAGCCACGGATACTCCTACGAGCAGTACTTC. Protein: CATSSHGYSYEQYF.

Many counts were recorded for this clonotype. This chain connects TRBV4-3 to TRBJ2-3; D possibly corresponds to TRBD1 (5 bases). CDR3 size: 17 residues. V was pared by 0 bases and J by 0 bases, with 13 bases between. Germline CDR1 is LGHNA and CDR2 is YSLEER. The CDR3 nucleotides are TGCGCCAGCAGCCAAGATTCCTACAGGAGTAGCACAGATACGCAGTATTTT. It encodes CASSQDSYRSSTDTQYF.

This clonotype has a handful of counts. The J gene is TRBJ2-1, the V gene TRBV20-1, with TRBD2 matching over 10 bases. The germline V gene has CDR1 DFQATT and CDR2 SNEGSKA (reference sequence). The CDR3 loop spans 16 amino acids. The junction had 7 bases not matched to a gene; V was cut back by 2 bases and J by 3 bases. CDR3 sequence (DNA): TGCAGTGCTAGAAGAGCTGCTAGCGGGAGCTACAATGAGCAGTTCTTC. Amino acid sequence: CSARRAASGSYNEQFF.

J is TRBJ2-7 and V is TRBV4-3; 12 bases are a match to TRBD2. V lost 3 bases and J lost 5; bases outside the gene matches: 2. The CDR3 sequence is 14 residues long. Germline V gene lookup returns CDR1 LGHNA and CDR2 YSLEER. This CDR3 is CASSQWTSGNEQYF. DNA for the CDR3: TGCGCCAGCAGCCAGTGGACTAGCGGGAACGAGCAGTACTTC.

This clonotype was seen a single time. A much larger clone lies one base from this, so it may be a read error. The chain links TRBV5-1 to TRBJ2-5, with 10 bases lining up with TRBD2. The CDR3 runs 16 residues. V lost 2 bases, J lost 4 bases, and 8 bases stayed unmatched. Germline V gene data show CDR1 as SGHRS and CDR2 as YFSETQ. The CDR3 coding sequence is TGCGCCAGCAGCTTTGGACTAGCGGCACACGGAGAGACCCAGTACTTC. It is translated as CASSFGLAAHGETQYF.

This clonotype was seen ten or more times. V usage is TRBV5-1 and J usage is TRBJ2-7; 10 bases match TRBD1. The germline V gene encodes CDR1 SGHRS and CDR2 YFSETQ. J was trimmed by 6 bases and V by 3 bases; bases with no gene match: 6. This CDR3 comprises 14 residues. In DNA form, the CDR3 reads TGCGCCAGCAGCTCCGGGACAGGGGTTTCCGAGCAGTACTTC. This encodes CASSSGTGVSEQYF.